Shown below are 23 T cell receptor beta chains from a single sample sequenced in a study of cytomegalovirus exposure and HLA in healthy donors. It was with 60 Vbeta and 13 Jbeta primers that the PCR ran. Repertoires were generated with immunoSEQ multiplex PCR, while TCRdb's copy carries only in-frame clones and drops some. The sample shows 180,000 or so clones, roughly 80% of them seen only once. Sequencing was performed on PBMCs. The receptors here all came from a woman younger than 35 in good health and CMV-seronegative.

The chain has TRBV10-2 and TRBJ2-4, with D tentatively TRBD2 (6 bases). Germline CDR1 is WSHSY and CDR2 is SAAADI. Trimming removed 6 bases at V and 0 bases at J, with 15 bases between. The CDR3 extends over 16 amino acids. The DNA for the CDR3 is TGCGCCAGCAGAGAAACCGGGGGACTAGCCAAAAACATTCAGTACTTC. Translated, it gives CASRETGGLAKNIQYF.

J is TRBJ1-5 and V is TRBV27; 11 positions match TRBD1. The germline CDR1 and CDR2 sequences are MNHEY and SMNVEV (reference sequence). The J segment lost 0 bases and the V segment lost 5 bases, leaving 15 bases of the junction unmatched. The CDR3 consists of 20 residues. The CDR3, as DNA: TGTGCCAGCAGTCCGCGGACAGGGGGCTCAGGTTTTGTTAGCAATCAGCCCCAGCATTTT. The encoded protein is CASSPRTGGSGFVSNQPQHF.

The rearrangement links TRBV5-1 to TRBJ2-3; D perhaps matches TRBD1 (5 bases). V shed 0 bases and J shed 2 bases, with 10 bases lying between them. CDR1 and CDR2 from the germline V gene are SGHRS and YFSETQ. The CDR3 is made up of 15 amino acids. CDR3 DNA sequence: TGCGCCAGCAGCTTGGAGGCCAGGGCCACAGATACGCAGTATTTT. The encoded protein is CASSLEARATDTQYF.

V is TRBV21-1 and J is TRBJ2-1; TRBD1 is the table's D call and was not checked against the DNA. TRBV21-1 is tagged as a pseudogene. The CDR3 loop spans 17 amino acids. This CDR3 is CASSKAYRDRGGNEQFF. The CDR3 nucleotides are TGTGCCAGCAGCAAAGCCTACCGGGACAGGGGAGGCAATGAGCAGTTCTTC.

The count of this clone is one. The V call is TRBV28, the J call TRBJ1-5; D remains ambiguous. Germline CDR1 is MDHEN and CDR2 is SYDVKM. V lost 7 bases to trimming and J lost 7 bases, with 11 bases between them. This CDR3 spans 12 amino acids. The CDR3 loop reads CASTGVGQPQHF. The CDR3 DNA sequence: TGTGCCAGCACCGGGGTGGGACAGCCCCAGCATTTT.

The chain recombines TRBV6-5 with TRBJ2-3; 8 nucleotides agree with TRBD2. V shed 6 bases, J shed 4 bases, and the junction held 6 bases outside the gene matches. The CDR3 loop spans 14 amino acids. The germline V gene encodes CDR1 MNHEY and CDR2 SVGAGI. CDR3 in amino acids: CASRKAGVPDTQYF. CDR3 nucleotide sequence: TGTGCCAGCAGAAAAGCGGGAGTGCCAGATACGCAGTATTTT.

The genes are TRBV19 and TRBJ2-2; 7 bases align to TRBD2. Germline assignment: CDR1 LNHDA and CDR2 SQIVND (reference sequence). The CDR3 extends over 14 amino acids. J was trimmed by 5 bases and V by 8 bases; bases with no gene match: 8. The CDR3 region is CASRAGVRTGELFF. DNA for the CDR3: TGTGCCAGTCGGGCGGGAGTAAGAACCGGGGAGCTGTTTTTT.

V and J are TRBV7-2 and TRBJ2-2; the match to TRBD2 covers 8 bases. Germline lookup yields CDR1 SGHTA and CDR2 FQGNSA. The CDR3 is 14 residues long. The trim removed 6 bases at V and 5 bases at J, leaving 5 bases unmatched. CDR3: CASRSSGSTGELFF. In DNA, the CDR3 is TGTGCCAGCAGGTCAAGCGGGAGTACCGGGGAGCTGTTTTTT.

V gene TRBV11-2 combines with J gene TRBJ1-2; D gene uncertain. V shed 2 bases and J shed 6 bases, with 10 bases lying between them. In germline, CDR1 is SGHAT, CDR2 FQNNGV. This CDR3 has 13 amino acids. CDR3 bases: TGTGCCAGCAGCTTACGGGTGTACGATGGCTACACCTTC. It specifies CASSLRVYDGYTF.

The J gene is TRBJ2-3, the V gene TRBV13; a weak D match, TRBD1 (5 bases). Trimming removed 5 bases at V and 0 bases at J, with 15 bases between. There are 16 residues in the CDR3. Per germline, CDR1 PRHDT and CDR2 FYEKMQ (reference sequence). The CDR3 loop is CASSKTDFTSTDTQYF. In DNA form, the CDR3 reads TGTGCCAGCAGCAAGACAGATTTTACTAGCACAGATACGCAGTATTTT. The whole variable domain, remainder taken from reference TRBV13 and TRBJ2-3, is AAGVIQSPRHLIKEKRETATLKCYPIPRHDTVYWYQQGPGQDPQFLISFYEKMQSDKGSIPDRFSAQQFSDYHSELNMSSLELGDSALYFCASSKTDFTSTDTQYFGPGTRLTVL.

V is TRBV15 and J is TRBJ1-2, with D possibly TRBD1 on 5 matching bases. The CDR3 has 14 residues. V lost 0 bases and J lost 5, with 10 bases in between. Looked up from germline, CDR1 is LNHNV and CDR2 is YYDKDF (reference sequence). CDR3 region: CATSREWGPYGYTF. The DNA of the CDR3 is TGTGCCACCAGCAGAGAGTGGGGCCCATATGGCTACACCTTC. The variable domain in full, with the rest retrieved from reference TRBV15 and TRBJ1-2, is DAMVIQNPRYQVTQFGKPVTLSCSQTLNHNVMYWYQQKSSQAPKLLFHYYDKDFNNEADTPDNFQSRRPNTSFCFLDIRSPGLGDTAMYLCATSREWGPYGYTFGSGTRLTVV.

CDR3 in amino acids: CASSGVGGNQPQHF. CDR3 bases: TGTGCCAGCTCGGGAGTGGGAGGCAATCAGCCCCAGCATTTT. This rearrangement joins TRBV18 to TRBJ1-5; unclear D gene. V dropped 6 bases and J dropped 2 bases, with 11 bases sitting between them. Germline V CDR1 and CDR2: KGHSH, LQKENI. The CDR3 is 14 amino acids.

As concerns this clone: A junction boundary mismatches the germline segment, possibly from a read error. The chain joins TRBV7-7 to TRBJ2-3; D tentatively fits TRBD1 or TRBD2 (5 bases each). CDR1 and CDR2 from the germline V gene are SSHAT and FNYEAQ (reference sequence). This CDR3 is 13 amino acids long. In DNA form, the CDR3 reads TGTGCTAGCAGCTTACTAGGGGTGGATACGCAGTATTTT. Protein sequence: CASSLLGVDTQYF.

V is TRBV28 and J is TRBJ2-1; D might be TRBD2 (6 bases). CDR1 is MDHEN, CDR2 SYDVKM, per germline. Deletions cut 7 bases from V and 5 bases from J, with 21 bases between. The CDR3 length is 16 residues. The CDR3 protein is CASTWGWASEDNEQFF. The CDR3 DNA reads TGTGCCAGCACATGGGGATGGGCTAGCGAGGACAATGAGCAGTTCTTC.

V usage is TRBV12-5 and J usage is TRBJ2-1, with a tentative D call TRBD2 (6 bases). The CDR3 contains 17 residues. The V end was cut by 2 bases, the J end by 6 bases, with 20 bases between. In germline, CDR1 is LGHNT, CDR2 FRNRAP. This CDR3 reads CASGLSPRRRAFNEQFF. DNA of the CDR3: TGTGCTAGTGGTTTGTCCCCCCGCCGGAGGGCTTTCAATGAGCAGTTCTTC.

This clone was observed a few times. This rearrangement joins TRBV5-4 to TRBJ2-2; 8 nucleotides align to TRBD1. This CDR3 has 13 amino acids. The germline gives CDR1 SGHNT, CDR2 YYREEE (reference sequence). V shed 5 bases and J 6 bases; nucleotides not matched to a gene: 3. The CDR3 loop reads CASRKTGAGELFF. In DNA, the CDR3 is TGTGCCAGCAGGAAGACAGGGGCCGGGGAGCTGTTTTTT.

The J gene is TRBJ2-4, the V gene TRBV11-2, with D unresolved. The CDR3 is made up of 13 amino acids. V gave up 8 bases and J gave up 0 bases, with 8 bases separating them. CDR1 SGHAT and CDR2 FQNNGV come from the germline V gene. The CDR3 nucleotides are TGTGCCAGCGTCCCCTTAGCCAAAAACATTCAGTACTTC. Encoded protein: CASVPLAKNIQYF.

J is TRBJ2-7 and V is TRBV11-2; maybe TRBD2 (6 bases). V lost 7 bases and J 0 bases, leaving 13 bases between the germline ends. The CDR3 is 14 residues long. The germline gives CDR1 SGHAT, CDR2 FQNNGV. The CDR3 sequence: CASIHSGSSYEQYF. The CDR3 DNA reads as TGTGCCAGCATTCATAGCGGCAGCTCCTACGAGCAGTACTTC.

CDR3 DNA sequence: TGTGCCAGTAGTGCAACCGCAACAGGGGCTAATGGCTACACCTTC. Translation gives CASSATATGANGYTF. The J gene is TRBJ1-2, the V gene TRBV19; TRBD1 agrees at 7 bases. Trimming took 5 bases from V and 6 from J; bases not matched to a gene: 12. Germline CDR1 reads LNHDA; CDR2 reads SQIVND (reference sequence). The CDR3 spans 15 residues.

The chain couples TRBV19 to TRBJ1-1, with D hard to call. Trimming cost V 10 bases and J 0 bases, with 15 bases left between them. Germline V gene data show CDR1 as LNHDA and CDR2 as SQIVND (reference sequence). CDR3 size: 14 residues. The DNA for the CDR3 is TGTGCCACTAAAGGAGGGCGGCTGAACACTGAAGCTTTCTTT. Translating gives CATKGGRLNTEAFF.

The chain recombines TRBV4-2 with TRBJ1-2, with 8 positions matching TRBD1. Trimming cost V 1 base and J 6 bases; bases outside gene matches: 10. The CDR3 has 16 residues. Germline CDR1 LGHNA, CDR2 YNFKEQ. The CDR3 spells CASSQAGQGLGHGYTF. CDR3 in DNA: TGTGCCAGCAGCCAAGCCGGACAGGGCCTAGGCCATGGCTACACCTTC.

The V gene is TRBV18, the J gene TRBJ2-3; 10 bases align to TRBD2. J was trimmed by 0 bases and V by 5 bases; bases with no gene match: 5. Germline V gives CDR1 KGHSH, CDR2 LQKENI. CDR3 length: 16 residues. The CDR3 DNA is TGTGCCAGCTCAGGGAGGACTAGCGGAAGCACAGATACGCAGTATTTT. It encodes CASSGRTSGSTDTQYF.

The V gene is TRBV18, the J gene TRBJ2-7; 7 bases agree with TRBD1. V lost 3 bases and J lost 6; bases outside the gene matches: 5. Germline CDR1 is KGHSH and CDR2 is LQKENI. The CDR3 length is 13 residues. CDR3 DNA: TGTGCCAGCTCACCTAGACAGGGAATCGAGCAGTACTTC. It yields the protein CASSPRQGIEQYF.